This T cell receptor beta chain was captured in a study of blood T cell repertoires in COVID-19. At the level of the study: Samples representing acute and convalescent COVID-19 were sourced from the United States, Italy and Spain.

Authors' analysis steps: Amplification from reference gene primers served as the basis for estimated nucleated cell counts. The method was immunoSEQ multiplex PCR; TCRdb's version includes in-frame clones alone and lacks a portion of them. From that table come the V and J calls and clone size; the DNA was used to work out D and trimming. The repertoire includes over 80,000 clones, around 72% of them detected once, and around 3.9% sits in the top ten. Patients at the Seattle site were enrolled during active infection and followed longitudinally. The CDR3 covers 14 residues. Trimming removed 3 bases from V and 4 bases from J, with 10 bases in between. The germline V gene encodes CDR1 ENHRY and CDR2 SYGVKD.

The sequence was collected from a man between 65 and 85 years old with COVID-19, enrolled during active disease. Sequencing was carried out using peripheral blood. This sequence joins TRBV10-3 and TRBJ1-5; D may be TRBD1 (5 bases). For the CDR3, the DNA is TGTGCCATCAGTGAAGGAGGGACTAATCAGCCCCAGCATTTT. Its translation is CAISEGGTNQPQHF.